What follows is one T cell receptor (beta chain) and its context. This CDR3 has 12 amino acids. The J segment lost 14 bases and the V segment lost 8 bases, leaving 10 bases of the junction unmatched. Germline V gene sequence: CDR1 MDHEN, CDR2 SYDVKM. This entry belongs to a study of T cell responses to AZD1222 COVID-19 vaccine. Libraries were prepared by immunoSEQ multiplex PCR; TCRdb keeps only in-frame clonotypes and omits some of them. This table holds 140,000 to 150,000 clones, under 95% found once. The chain recombines TRBV28 with TRBJ1-2; TRBD1 agrees at 11 bases. The specimen was peripheral blood, collected on day 0 of AZD1222 vaccination. This TCR was recovered from an adult in good health. The CDR3 spells CASLRTGGWKTF. For the CDR3, the DNA is TGTGCCAGCTTGAGGACAGGGGGCTGGAAAACCTTC.